This paragraph covers one T cell receptor (beta chain) sequence. Assay: immunoSEQ multiplex PCR; the TCRdb copy retains only in-frame clones and omits some. This table has approximately 13,000 clones, 70% to 80% appearing once. This CDR3 region has 13 residues. CDR1 is MNHNS, CDR2 SASEGT, per germline. Between the trimmed V and J ends, which lost 4 bases and 13 bases, there was a span of 19 bases. This sample was included in a study of technical replicates of blood from a handful of donors. Sequences were obtained from PBMCs. The sequence was collected from a human donor in good health. The gene calls are TRBV6-1 and TRBJ2-5, with a tentative D call TRBD2 (7 bases). DNA for the CDR3: TGTGCCAGCAGTGCGGGGGGACAACACCAAGGGTACTTC. Translated: CASSAGGQHQGYF.